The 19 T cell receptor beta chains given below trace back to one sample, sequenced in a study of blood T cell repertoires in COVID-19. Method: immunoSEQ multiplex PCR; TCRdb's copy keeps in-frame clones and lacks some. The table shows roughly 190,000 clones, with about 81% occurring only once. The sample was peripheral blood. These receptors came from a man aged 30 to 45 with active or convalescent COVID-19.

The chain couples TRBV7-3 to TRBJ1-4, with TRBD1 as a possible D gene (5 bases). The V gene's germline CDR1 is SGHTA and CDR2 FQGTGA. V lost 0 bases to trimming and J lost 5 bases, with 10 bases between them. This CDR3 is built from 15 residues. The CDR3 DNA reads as TGTGCCAGCAGCTTAACGGGGCAGGGCAATGAAAAACTGTTTTTT. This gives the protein CASSLTGQGNEKLFF.

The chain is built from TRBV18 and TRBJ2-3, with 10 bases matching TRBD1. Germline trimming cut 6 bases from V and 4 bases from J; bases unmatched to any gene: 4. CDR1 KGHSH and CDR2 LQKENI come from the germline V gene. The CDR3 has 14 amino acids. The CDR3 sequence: CASSRDRGPDTQYF. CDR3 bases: TGTGCCAGCTCTCGGGACAGGGGCCCAGATACGCAGTATTTT.

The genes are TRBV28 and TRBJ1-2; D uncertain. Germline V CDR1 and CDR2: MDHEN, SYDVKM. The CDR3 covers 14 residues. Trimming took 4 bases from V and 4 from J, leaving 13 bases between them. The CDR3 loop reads CASSSPPSSYGYTF. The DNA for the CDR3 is TGTGCCAGCAGTTCCCCCCCGAGCTCCTATGGCTACACCTTC.

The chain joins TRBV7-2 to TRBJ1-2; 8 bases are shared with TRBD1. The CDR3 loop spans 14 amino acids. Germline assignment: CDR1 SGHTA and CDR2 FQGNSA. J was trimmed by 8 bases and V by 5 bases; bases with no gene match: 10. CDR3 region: CASSPGQGSGGYTF. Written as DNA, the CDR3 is TGTGCCAGCAGCCCCGGACAGGGATCAGGCGGCTACACCTTC.

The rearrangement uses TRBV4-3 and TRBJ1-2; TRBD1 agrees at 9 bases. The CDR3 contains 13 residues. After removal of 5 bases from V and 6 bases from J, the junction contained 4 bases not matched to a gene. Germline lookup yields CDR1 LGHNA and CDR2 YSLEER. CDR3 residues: CASSVDRGHGYTF. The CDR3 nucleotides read TGCGCCAGCAGCGTGGACAGGGGCCATGGCTACACCTTC.

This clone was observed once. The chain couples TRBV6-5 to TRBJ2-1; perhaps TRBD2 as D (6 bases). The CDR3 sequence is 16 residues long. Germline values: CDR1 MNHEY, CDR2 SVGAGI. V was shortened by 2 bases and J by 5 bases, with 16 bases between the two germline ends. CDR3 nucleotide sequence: TGTGCCAGCAGTTACCTAAGCGGGCGGCCCCACAATGAGCAGTTCTTC. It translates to CASSYLSGRPHNEQFF.

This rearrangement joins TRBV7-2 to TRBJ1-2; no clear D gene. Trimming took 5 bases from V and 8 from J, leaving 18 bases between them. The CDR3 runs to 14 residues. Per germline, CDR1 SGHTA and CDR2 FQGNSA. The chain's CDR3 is CASSPYYVGSGYTF. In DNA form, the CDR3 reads TGTGCCAGCAGCCCTTATTACGTCGGGAGCGGCTACACCTTC.

Written as DNA, the CDR3 is TGTGCCTGGAGTTGGTCAGGGGCTGGCTACACCTTC. Protein sequence: CAWSWSGAGYTF. J is TRBJ1-2 and V is TRBV30; tentative D call: TRBD1 (6 bases). Per germline, CDR1 GTSNPN and CDR2 SVGIG (reference sequence). CDR3 length: 12 residues. V dropped 2 bases and J dropped 7 bases, with 11 bases sitting between them.

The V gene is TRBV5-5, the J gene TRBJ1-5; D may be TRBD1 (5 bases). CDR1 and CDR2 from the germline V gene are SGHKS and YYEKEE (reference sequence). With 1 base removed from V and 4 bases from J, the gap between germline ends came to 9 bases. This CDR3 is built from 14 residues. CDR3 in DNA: TGTGCCAGCAGCTTGTGGGGGGTTAATCAGCCCCAGCATTTT. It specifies CASSLWGVNQPQHF.

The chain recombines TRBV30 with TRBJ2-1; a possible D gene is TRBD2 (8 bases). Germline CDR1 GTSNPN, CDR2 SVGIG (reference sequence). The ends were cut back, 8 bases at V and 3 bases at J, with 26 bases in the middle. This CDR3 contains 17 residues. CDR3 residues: CATSDRDGGRLYNEQFF. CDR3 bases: TGTGCCACCTCCGACAGGGACGGCGGGAGGCTCTACAATGAGCAGTTCTTC. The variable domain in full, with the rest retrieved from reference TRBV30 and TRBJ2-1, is SQTIHQWPATLVQPVGSPLSLECTVEGTSNPNLYWYRQAAGRGLQLLFYSVGIGQISSEVPQNLSASRPQDRQFILSSKKLLLSDSGFYLCATSDRDGGRLYNEQFFGPGTRLTVL.

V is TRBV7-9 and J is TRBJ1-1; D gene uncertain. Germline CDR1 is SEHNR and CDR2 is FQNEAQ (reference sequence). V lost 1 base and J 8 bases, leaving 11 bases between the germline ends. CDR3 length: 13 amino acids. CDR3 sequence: CASSLGAVTEAFF. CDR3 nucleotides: TGTGCCAGCAGCTTAGGGGCCGTAACCGAAGCTTTCTTT.

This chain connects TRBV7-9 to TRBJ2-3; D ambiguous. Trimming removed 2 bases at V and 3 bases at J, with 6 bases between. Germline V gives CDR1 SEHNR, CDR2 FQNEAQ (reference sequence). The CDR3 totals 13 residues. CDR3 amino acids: CASSLPGTDTQYF. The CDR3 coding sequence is TGTGCCAGCAGCTTACCAGGAACAGATACGCAGTATTTT.

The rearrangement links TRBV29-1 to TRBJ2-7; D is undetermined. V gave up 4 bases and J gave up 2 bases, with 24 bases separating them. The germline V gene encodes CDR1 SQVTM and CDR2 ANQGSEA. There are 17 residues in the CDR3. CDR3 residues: CSVGPERVKTETYEQYF. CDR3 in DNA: TGCAGCGTTGGTCCCGAACGAGTTAAGACGGAGACCTACGAGCAGTACTTC.

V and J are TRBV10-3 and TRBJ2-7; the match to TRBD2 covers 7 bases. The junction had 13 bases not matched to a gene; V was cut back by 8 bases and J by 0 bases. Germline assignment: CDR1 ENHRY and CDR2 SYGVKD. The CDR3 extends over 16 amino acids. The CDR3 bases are TGTGCCATCGGGGCCCCTAGCGGCTCCATCTCCTACGAGCAGTACTTC. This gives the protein CAIGAPSGSISYEQYF.

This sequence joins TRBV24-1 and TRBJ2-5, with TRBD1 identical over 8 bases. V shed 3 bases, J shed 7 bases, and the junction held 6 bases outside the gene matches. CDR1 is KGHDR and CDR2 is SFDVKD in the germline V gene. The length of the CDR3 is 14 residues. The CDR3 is CATSDRTGWGTQYF. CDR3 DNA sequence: TGTGCCACCAGTGATCGGACAGGGTGGGGGACCCAGTACTTC.

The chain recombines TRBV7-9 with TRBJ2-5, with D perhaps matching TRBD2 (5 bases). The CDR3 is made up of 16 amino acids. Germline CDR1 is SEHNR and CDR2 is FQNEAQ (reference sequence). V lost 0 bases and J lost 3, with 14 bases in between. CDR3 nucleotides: TGTGCCAGCAGCTTAGCGCGGGCGCCGGTTGAAGAGACCCAGTACTTC. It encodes CASSLARAPVEETQYF.

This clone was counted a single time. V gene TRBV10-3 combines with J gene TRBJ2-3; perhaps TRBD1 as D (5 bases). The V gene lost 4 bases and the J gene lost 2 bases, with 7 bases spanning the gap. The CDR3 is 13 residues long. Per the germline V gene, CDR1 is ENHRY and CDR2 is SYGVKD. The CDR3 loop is CAISARDTDTQYF. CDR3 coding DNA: TGTGCCATCAGTGCCAGGGACACAGATACGCAGTATTTT.

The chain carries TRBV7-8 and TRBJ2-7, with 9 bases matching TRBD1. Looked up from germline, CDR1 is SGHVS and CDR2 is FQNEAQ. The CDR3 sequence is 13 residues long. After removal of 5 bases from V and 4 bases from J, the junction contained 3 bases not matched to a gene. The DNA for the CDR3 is TGTGCCAGCAGCCGGGACAGGGAGTACGAGCAGTACTTC. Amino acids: CASSRDREYEQYF.

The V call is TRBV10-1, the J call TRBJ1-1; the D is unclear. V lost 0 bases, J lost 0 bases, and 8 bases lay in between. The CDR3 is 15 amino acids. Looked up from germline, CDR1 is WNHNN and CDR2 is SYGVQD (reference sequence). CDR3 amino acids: CASSESAIMNTEAFF. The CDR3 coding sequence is TGCGCCAGCAGTGAGTCCGCGATCATGAACACTGAAGCTTTCTTT.